This T cell receptor (beta chain) derives from a study of T cell responses to AZD1222 COVID-19 vaccine. V lost 5 bases to trimming and J lost 8 bases, with 16 bases between them. Germline lookup yields CDR1 MDHEN and CDR2 SYDVKM. CDR3 size: 15 residues. Study results and caveats: Females outnumbered males among donors, who were mostly white British; clonal diversity was possibly underestimated. Unmutated regions of variants are reportedly targeted by nearly half of spike-specific TCRs.

Data came from immunoSEQ multiplex PCR; TCRdb stores just in-frame clones and leaves some out. Of 80,000 to 100,000 clones listed, 70% to 90% were seen once; the top ten hold around 5.9%. Details on this clone: Its target is not known.

The sequences come from peripheral blood, collected 28 days after the second AZD1222 dose. The sequence was obtained from an adult who received the AZD1222 COVID-19 vaccine. The chain uses TRBV28 and TRBJ1-6; the D is unclear. CDR3 sequence reads: CASSLFPGRDSPLHF. In DNA, the CDR3 is TGTGCCAGCAGTCTTTTCCCCGGGCGGGATTCACCCCTCCACTTT.